This T cell receptor beta chain emerged from a study of pediatric ulcerative colitis (dated by TCRdb to the late 2010s). Regarding the study in general: From nine newly diagnosed, treatment-naive pediatric ulcerative colitis patients and four non-IBD control children, paired blood and rectal samples were collected. Overall results and qualifications from the work: Features of the rectal repertoire distinguished controls, mild-moderate colitis patients and acute severe colitis patients, and in acute severe colitis rectal diversity was lower because of clonal expansions. The healthy control group was small, consisting of only a handful of individuals. Because repertoires came from total lymphocyte DNA, patterns in rare subsets such as regulatory T cells may not be reflected. Two rectal CDR3 clonotypes were detected in all ulcerative colitis patients and were not detected in any of the controls. Compared with controls, ulcerative colitis patients showed significantly higher autologous blood-rectal clonal overlap, a finding that suggests increased T cell trafficking to inflamed tissue. For technical reasons, substantially fewer templates were yielded by the blood samples of two patients, and these blood samples were excluded from blood-rectal overlap analysis.

Using the immunoSEQ TRB Survey service, rearranged CDR3 beta regions were amplified from genomic DNA with multiplex V and J primers. To keep depth equal across samples, survey-level sequencing depth of up to 500,000 reads per sample was applied. The libraries were purified and pooled, then sequenced using Illumina technology. For the original study's pipeline: immunoSEQ online tools were used for productive clonality, sample overlap, pairwise scatters, CDR3 beta length, V/D/J gene usage and productiveness. Calculated diversity was defined as the number of unique rearrangements divided by total templates times 100, and Shannon and Simpson indices were additionally computed. Principal component analysis was performed on Z-score normalized data with the R prcomp function and the ggbiplot package. Morisita's index was used to quantify the clonal overlap between blood and rectum within each subject. Held by TCRdb, this immuneACCESS table contains in-frame sequences only and omits some clones. Under half of the omission traces to an unresolved V gene where checked; the cause of the rest is unknown. V, J and clone size were drawn from that table, and D and trimming were deduced from the DNA. Within this sample are tens of thousands of clones, with 80% to 90% of them counted one time only. The ten largest account for approximately 1.5% of the sample.

In controls, colonoscopy was performed for suspected IBD, macroscopically and histologically normal endoscopy was observed, and no IBD diagnosis was made within the following year. Blood was sampled at the time of the colonoscopy. The Wizard kit (Promega) was used to extract genomic DNA from the blood and intestinal samples. From the cysteine through the phenylalanine, the CDR3 covers 15 amino acids. The DNA shown is the 45-base CDR3, in frame from base 1. From a lookup of the germline V gene, CDR1 and CDR2 are SGHAT and FQNNGV. Trimming takes 1 base from V and 0 bases from J, and the germline ends sit 7 bases apart. As concerns this clone: What antigen it recognizes has not been identified. Base qualities are not at hand, and no much larger clone is one base apart.

Material for sequencing was blood. This chain is built from TRBV11-2 and TRBJ1-3, with the identity of the D gene unclear. The sequence was obtained from a boy aged 10-17 years who was a control in a study of pediatric ulcerative colitis. The nucleotide sequence reads TGTGCCAGCAGCTTAGGCAGAAGCTCTGGAAACACCATATATTTT. It translates as CASSLGRSSGNTIYF. When the CDR3 is completed using the reference TRBV11-2 and TRBJ1-3 genes on either side, the full variable domain is EAGVAQSPRYKIIEKRQSVAFWCNPISGHATLYWYQQILGQGPKLLIQFQNNGVVDDSQLPKDRFSAERLKGVDSTLKIQPAKLEDSAVYLCASSLGRSSGNTIYFGEGSWLTVV.